This TCR beta chain is from a study of T cells after yellow fever vaccination. Study-wide context: CD3, CD45RA, CCR7 and CD95 defined the sorted EM, EMRA, CM and Tscm memory subsets.

In this sample, this clonotype turned up many times. 5'RACE template switching produced TCR cDNA carrying a universal primer site and UMIs. Via MiXCR, TCRdb re-called the 5' RACE reads, giving one row per CDR3 protein. This table has tens of thousands of distinct CDR3 sequences, around 7% appearing once. With 3 bases clipped from V and 3 bases from J, the junction kept 4 bases outside the gene matches. The CDR3 sequence is 15 residues long. Study results and limitations: Most clones from primary vaccination resurfaced after the booster (about 96% CD4, 88% CD8). A small share of clonotypes appeared in both CD4 and CD8 compartments.

The chain recombines TRBV12-3 or TRBV12-4 with TRBJ2-1, with 8 bases that match TRBD2. Sequencing was performed on PBMCs, either bulk or a sorted T-cell subset (CD4+, CD8+, memory, or dextramer-sorted; not recorded which), taken on the day of the first yellow fever vaccination. The receptor was derived from a man younger than 35 who received the YFV17D yellow fever vaccine. The CDR3 here is CASSLGAGDYNEQFF. The CDR3 DNA is TGTGCCAGCAGTTTGGGAGCGGGGGACTACAATGAGCAGTTCTTC.